Sequencing of this T cell receptor (beta chain) was carried out in a study of blood T cell repertoires in COVID-19. The wider study: Donors in the United States, Italy and Spain gave samples during acute or convalescent COVID-19. In each case, the material was cDNA or gDNA derived from T cells, B-cell-depleted T cells, or PBMCs.

Those who participated ranged in age from roughly 18 to 100 years and resided in 20 to 30 US areas. In the authors' methods: Researchers report that nucleated cell counts were estimated from reference gene primer amplification. Here immunoSEQ multiplex PCR was the method, and the copy in TCRdb shows in-frame clones only, minus some. That table supplies the V and J calls and clone size; D and trimming were determined from the DNA. The repertoire holds 300,000 to 500,000 clones, with around 89% as singletons. Trimming took 1 base from V and 4 from J, leaving 14 bases between them. CDR3 length equals 16 residues. From germline, CDR1 is MGHRA and CDR2 YSYEKL.

The chain uses TRBV4-1 and TRBJ1-5; D is undetermined. The receptor was isolated from a woman between 25 and 40 years old with acute COVID-19. The source material was PBMCs or T cells enriched from blood (not recorded which). This CDR3 reads CASSQAVLADNQPQHF. CDR3 sequence (DNA): TGCGCCAGCAGCCAAGCTGTTCTGGCCGATAATCAGCCCCAGCATTTT.